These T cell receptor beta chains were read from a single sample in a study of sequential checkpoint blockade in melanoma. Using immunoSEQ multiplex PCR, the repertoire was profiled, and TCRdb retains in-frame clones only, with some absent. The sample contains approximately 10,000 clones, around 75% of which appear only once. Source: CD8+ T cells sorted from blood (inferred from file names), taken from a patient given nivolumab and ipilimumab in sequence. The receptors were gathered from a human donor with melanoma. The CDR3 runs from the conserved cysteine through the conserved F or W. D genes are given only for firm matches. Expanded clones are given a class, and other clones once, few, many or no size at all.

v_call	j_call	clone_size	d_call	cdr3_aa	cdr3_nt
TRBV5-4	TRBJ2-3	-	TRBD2	CASHHLTSGEIDTQYF	TGTGCCAGCCATCACTTGACTAGCGGGGAAATAGATACGCAGTATTTT
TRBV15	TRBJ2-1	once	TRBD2	CATSLTGTSNEQFF	TGTGCCACCAGTCTCACCGGGACTAGCAATGAGCAGTTCTTC
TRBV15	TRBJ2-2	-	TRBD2	CVIEGSGGGELFF	TGTGTCATCGAAGGATCGGGGGGCGGGGAGCTGTTTTTT
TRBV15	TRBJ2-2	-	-	CATSRGGEHTGELFF	TGTGCCACCAGCAGAGGGGGGGAACACACCGGGGAGCTGTTTTTT
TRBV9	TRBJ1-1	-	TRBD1	CASSVAQGALGTEAFF	TGTGCCAGCAGCGTAGCCCAGGGGGCTTTGGGCACTGAAGCTTTCTTT
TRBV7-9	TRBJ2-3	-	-	CASSPPGISTDTQYF	TGTGCCAGCAGCCCGCCGGGGATTAGCACAGATACGCAGTATTTT
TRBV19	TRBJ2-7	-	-	CASSIDPRTDHYYEQYF	TGTGCCAGTAGTATAGATCCCCGGACAGACCATTACTACGAGCAGTACTTC
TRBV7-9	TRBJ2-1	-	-	CASSLVGASYNEQFF	TGTGCCAGCAGCTTAGTGGGGGCATCCTACAATGAGCAGTTCTTC
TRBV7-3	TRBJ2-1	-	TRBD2	CASSLEASGGLEQFF	TGTGCCAGCAGCTTAGAGGCTAGCGGGGGTCTTGAGCAGTTCTTC
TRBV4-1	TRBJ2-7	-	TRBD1	CASSQVGTGNYEQYF	TGCGCCAGCAGCCAAGTTGGGACAGGGAACTACGAGCAGTACTTC
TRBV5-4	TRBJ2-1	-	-	CASSQYNEQFF	TGTGCCAGCAGCCAGTATAATGAGCAGTTCTTC
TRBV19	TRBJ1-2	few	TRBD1	CASEDRAELGYGYTF	TGTGCCAGTGAGGACAGGGCCGAACTTGGCTATGGCTACACCTTC
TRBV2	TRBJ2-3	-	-	CATSGGTQYF	TGTGCCACCTCCGGTGGTACGCAGTATTTT
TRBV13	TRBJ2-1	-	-	CASSLSSEYNEQFF	TGTGCCAGCAGCTTATCGTCAGAATACAATGAGCAGTTCTTC
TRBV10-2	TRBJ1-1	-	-	CASSAPITEAFF	TGCGCCAGCAGTGCCCCTATTACTGAAGCTTTCTTT
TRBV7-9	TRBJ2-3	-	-	CASSPPGVSTDTQYF	TGTGCCAGCAGCCCTCCGGGGGTCAGCACAGATACGCAGTATTTT
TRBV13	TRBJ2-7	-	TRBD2	CASSSTSGSRNEQYF	TGTGCCAGCAGCTCCACTAGCGGGAGCCGGAACGAGCAGTACTTC
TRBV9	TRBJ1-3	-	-	CASSGGDGNTIYF	TGTGCCAGCAGCGGGGGCGACGGAAACACCATATATTTT
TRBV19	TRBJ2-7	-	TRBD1	CASSMTAGGYEQYF	TGTGCCAGTAGTATGACGGCAGGGGGCTACGAGCAGTACTTC
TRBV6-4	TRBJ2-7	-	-	CASSPGFLYEQYF	TGTGCCAGCAGCCCAGGGTTTCTCTACGAGCAGTACTTC
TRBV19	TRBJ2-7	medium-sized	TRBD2	CASSIGTSGRLPEQYF	TGTGCCAGTAGTATTGGGACTAGCGGGAGACTCCCCGAGCAGTACTTC
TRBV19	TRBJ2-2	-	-	CASMRPPGELFF	TGTGCCAGTATGCGGCCACCCGGGGAGCTGTTTTTT
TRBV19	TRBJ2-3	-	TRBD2	CASSIVEGLRDTQYF	TGTGCCAGTAGTATAGTGGAGGGACTAAGAGATACGCAGTATTTT
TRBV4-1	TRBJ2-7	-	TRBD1	CASSQKGATYEQYF	TGCGCCAGCAGCCAAAAGGGGGCCACCTACGAGCAGTACTTC
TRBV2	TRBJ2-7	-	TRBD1	CASSELPAGTGWYEQYF	TGTGCCAGCAGTGAATTGCCGGCCGGGACAGGGTGGTACGAGCAGTACTTC
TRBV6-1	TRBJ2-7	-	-	CASSPLAYEQYF	TGTGCCAGCAGTCCCCTCGCCTACGAGCAGTACTTC
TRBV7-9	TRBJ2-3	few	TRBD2	CASSGPGLSTDTQYF	TGTGCCAGCAGCGGGCCGGGACTAAGCACAGATACGCAGTATTTT
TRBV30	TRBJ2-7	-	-	CASRLGVEQYF	TGTGCCTCTCGATTGGGAGTCGAGCAGTACTTC
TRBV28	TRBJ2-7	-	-	CASSPWANDYEQYF	TGTGCCAGCAGCCCTTGGGCCAACGACTACGAGCAGTACTTC
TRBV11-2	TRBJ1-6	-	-	CASSLGGSPLHF	TGTGCCAGCAGCTTAGGAGGTTCACCCCTCCACTTT
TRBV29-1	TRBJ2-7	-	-	CSVEKGVYGQPDEQYF	TGCAGCGTTGAAAAGGGTGTATACGGACAGCCCGATGAGCAGTACTTC
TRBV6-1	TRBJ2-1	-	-	CASNRPHGSENEQFF	TGTGCCAGCAATAGACCCCACGGGAGTGAGAATGAGCAGTTCTTC
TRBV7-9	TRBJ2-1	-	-	CASSTKTTYNEQFF	TGTGCCAGCAGCACCAAAACAACCTACAATGAGCAGTTCTTC
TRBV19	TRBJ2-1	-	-	CASSIGGLSYNEQFF	TGTGCCAGTAGTATTGGCGGGTTGTCCTACAATGAGCAGTTCTTC
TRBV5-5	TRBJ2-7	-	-	CASSLERGIPYEQYF	TGTGCCAGCTCTCTAGAACGGGGGATCCCCTACGAGCAGTACTTC
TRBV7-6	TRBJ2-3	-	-	CASSLRSGSTDTQYF	TGTGCCAGCAGCTTAAGGAGCGGGAGCACAGATACGCAGTATTTT
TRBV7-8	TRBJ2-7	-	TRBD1	CASRTGESYEQYF	TGTGCCAGCAGAACAGGGGAATCCTACGAGCAGTACTTC
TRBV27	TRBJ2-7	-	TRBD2	CASSALAGGLERYEQYF	TGTGCCAGCAGTGCACTAGCGGGAGGCCTTGAACGGTACGAGCAGTACTTC
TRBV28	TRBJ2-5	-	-	CASTPDGGSETQYF	TGTGCCAGCACCCCTGACGGAGGGTCAGAGACCCAGTACTTC
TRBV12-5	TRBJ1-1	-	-	CASGGGVNTEAFF	TGTGCTAGCGGAGGGGGGGTGAACACTGAAGCTTTCTTT
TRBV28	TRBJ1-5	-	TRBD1	CASSLGTVEGKHQPQHF	TGTGCCAGCAGTTTGGGGACAGTGGAGGGGAAGCATCAGCCCCAGCATTTT
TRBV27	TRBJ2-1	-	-	CASGTLAYNEQFF	TGTGCCAGCGGGACACTAGCCTACAATGAGCAGTTCTTC
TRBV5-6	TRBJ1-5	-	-	CASSLGQSSNQPQHF	TGTGCCAGCAGCTTGGGACAGAGTAGCAATCAGCCCCAGCATTTT
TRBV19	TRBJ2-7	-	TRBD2	CASSPGLAGATYEQYF	TGTGCCAGTAGTCCTGGACTAGCGGGAGCTACCTACGAGCAGTACTTC
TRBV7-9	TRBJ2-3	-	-	CASSPTGINTDTQYF	TGTGCCAGCAGTCCTACAGGGATTAACACAGATACGCAGTATTTT
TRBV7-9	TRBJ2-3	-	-	CASSPPGMSTDTQYF	TGTGCCAGCAGCCCCCCGGGAATGAGCACAGATACGCAGTATTTT
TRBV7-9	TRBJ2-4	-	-	CASSPPGISSNIQYF	TGTGCCAGCAGCCCCCCCGGTATTAGTTCAAACATTCAGTACTTC
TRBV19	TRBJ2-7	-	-	CASSDNYEQYF	TGTGCCAGTAGTGACAACTACGAGCAGTACTTC
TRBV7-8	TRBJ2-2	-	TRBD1	CASSATGGNTGELFF	TGTGCCAGCAGCGCAACAGGGGGAAACACCGGGGAGCTGTTTTTT
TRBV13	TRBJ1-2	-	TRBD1	CASSPGRGQGDYGYTF	TGTGCCAGCAGCCCCGGGAGGGGACAGGGGGACTATGGCTACACCTTC